The next 29 T cell receptor beta chains were all read from a single sample in a study of blood T cell repertoires in COVID-19. Profiled with immunoSEQ multiplex PCR; TCRdb holds only in-frame clones, not every one. The sample carries fewer than 200,000 clones, around four fifths recorded once. Sample: PBMCs or T cells enriched from blood (not recorded which). Receptors were obtained from a woman aged 50 to 60 who had recovered from COVID-19.

V usage is TRBV5-5 and J usage is TRBJ2-1, with D possibly TRBD1 on 6 matching bases. The CDR3 has 13 residues. CDR1 SGHKS and CDR2 YYEKEE come from the germline V gene (reference sequence). V was shortened by 4 bases and J by 9 bases, with 14 bases between the two germline ends. DNA of the CDR3: TGTGCCAGCAGCGGACAGTACGCGGCTGAGCAGTTCTTC. This codes for CASSGQYAAEQFF.

The chain carries TRBV7-2 and TRBJ2-1; the match to TRBD2 covers 14 bases. The CDR3 has 16 amino acids. V lost 6 bases to trimming and J lost 9 bases; unmatched junction nucleotides: 10. Germline CDR1 SGHTA, CDR2 FQGNSA. CDR3 sequence: CASRPPGTSGSPEQFF. CDR3 DNA sequence: TGTGCCAGCAGGCCCCCCGGGACTAGCGGGAGTCCTGAGCAGTTCTTC.

The CDR3 coding sequence is TGCGCCAGCAGCTTGGACAGGCCTGCCACCGGGGAGCTGTTTTTT. It codes for CASSLDRPATGELFF. V is TRBV5-1 and J is TRBJ2-2; TRBD1 is a possible D gene (5 bases). This CDR3 region has 15 residues. Germline V gene data show CDR1 as SGHRS and CDR2 as YFSETQ. V lost 0 bases and J 4 bases, leaving 10 bases between the germline ends.

About this clone: This sample also contains other DNA sequences that code for the same CDR3. The V call is TRBV2, the J call TRBJ2-7; D is possibly TRBD2 (5 bases). V lost 2 bases and J 4 bases, leaving 6 bases between the germline ends. Germline V gives CDR1 SNHLY, CDR2 FYNNEI. The CDR3 covers 12 residues. CDR3 loop: CASSETGYEQYF. Here the CDR3 DNA reads TGTGCCAGCAGTGAAACGGGATACGAGCAGTACTTC.

The J gene is TRBJ2-7, the V gene TRBV4-1, with D uncertain. Germline loops: CDR1 MGHRA, CDR2 YSYEKL. The CDR3 is 13 amino acids. V lost 6 bases and J lost 5, with 14 bases in between. CDR3 in DNA: TGCGCCAGCAGTCGACTCGCCATGGACGAGCAGTACTTC. It specifies CASSRLAMDEQYF.

V and J are TRBV5-1 and TRBJ2-3; 13 bases are a match to TRBD2. CDR3 length: 20 residues. V lost 4 bases to trimming and J lost 4 bases; unmatched junction nucleotides: 18. Germline-derived CDR1 and CDR2 are SGHRS and YFSETQ. The CDR3 region has the DNA TGCGCCAGCAGCCGACGTACAGGGTGGGGCGGACTAGCGGGAGCAGATACGCAGTATTTT. It yields the protein CASSRRTGWGGLAGADTQYF.

The chain carries TRBV7-8 and TRBJ1-5; a weak D match, TRBD1 (6 bases). V gave up 4 bases and J gave up 3 bases, with 10 bases separating them. The CDR3 has 14 residues. Germline CDR1 is SGHVS and CDR2 is FQNEAQ. The CDR3 coding sequence is TGTGCCAGCAGCTCGTGGACAGTCAATCAGCCCCAGCATTTT. Translation: CASSSWTVNQPQHF.

This clone has just one count. V is TRBV10-2 and J is TRBJ2-5; 9 bases line up with TRBD1. J was trimmed by 5 bases and V by 5 bases; bases with no gene match: 6. Germline CDR1 reads WSHSY; CDR2 reads SAAADI. The CDR3 consists of 14 residues. For the CDR3, the DNA is TGCGCCAGCAGTAGACAGGGGGTCGTGGAGACCCAGTACTTC. The encoded protein is CASSRQGVVETQYF.

For this clone: Compared with germline, one end of the junction differs, possibly owing to a read error. The V gene is TRBV5-5, the J gene TRBJ1-2, with a weak D call TRBD1 (6 bases). This CDR3 comprises 14 residues. Germline V lookup: CDR1 SGHKS, CDR2 YYEKEE (reference sequence). CDR3 region: CASSLVGANSGYTF. The CDR3 DNA is TGTGCCAGCAGCTTGGTGGGGGCGAACTCTGGCTACACCTTC.

This chain joins TRBV2 and TRBJ1-6; 7 bases are shared with TRBD1. Germline-derived CDR1 and CDR2 are SNHLY and FYNNEI. The CDR3 spans 13 residues. V gave up 8 bases and J gave up 12 bases; unmatched junction bases: 10. CDR3 amino acids: CASQDREIRPLHF. CDR3 DNA sequence: TGTGCCAGCCAAGACAGGGAAATACGACCCCTCCACTTT.

DNA of the CDR3: TGTGCCAGCTCGCGACTTAGCACAGATACGCAGTATTTT. Amino acid sequence: CASSRLSTDTQYF. The gene calls are TRBV18 and TRBJ2-3; no reliable D call. V dropped 6 bases and J dropped 0 bases, with 7 bases sitting between them. Germline V gives CDR1 KGHSH, CDR2 LQKENI. The CDR3 is made up of 13 amino acids.

This chain uses TRBV19 with TRBJ2-7, with TRBD1 matching 7 bases. Germline loops: CDR1 LNHDA, CDR2 SQIVND (reference sequence). This CDR3 has 14 amino acids. J gave up 3 bases and V 3 bases, and 5 bases lay outside the gene matches. The CDR3 DNA reads as TGTGCCAGTAGTATGACAGGGAATGACTACGAGCAGTACTTC. Protein sequence: CASSMTGNDYEQYF.

The chain couples TRBV27 to TRBJ2-1; 8 nucleotides match TRBD1. Per germline, CDR1 MNHEY and CDR2 SMNVEV (reference sequence). CDR3 length: 15 amino acids. J gave up 3 bases and V 5 bases, and 6 bases lay outside the gene matches. In nucleotides, the CDR3 is TGTGCCAGCAGTCCCGGACAGGGCGGCTACAATGAGCAGTTCTTC. Amino acid sequence: CASSPGQGGYNEQFF.

This chain connects TRBV6-1 to TRBJ2-7; TRBD2 matches at 8 bases. Per germline, CDR1 MNHNS and CDR2 SASEGT. This CDR3 spans 17 amino acids. V was pared by 1 base and J by 4 bases, with 12 bases of the junction left unmatched. The CDR3 sequence is CASSEVSGTGGPYEQYF. The CDR3 DNA sequence: TGTGCCAGCAGTGAAGTTAGTGGAACGGGAGGGCCGTACGAGCAGTACTTC.

The DNA of the CDR3 is TGTGCCAGCAGCTTCGGTGTACAGAATGAGCAGTTCTTC. Protein sequence: CASSFGVQNEQFF. The V and J genes are TRBV7-3 and TRBJ2-1, with D uncertain. The CDR3 runs 13 residues. CDR1 and CDR2 (germline): SGHTA, FQGTGA. V lost 3 bases, J lost 7 bases, and 10 bases lay in between.

The rearrangement uses TRBV7-2 and TRBJ1-2; D unclear. This CDR3 region has 15 residues. V dropped 5 bases and J dropped 2 bases, with 15 bases sitting between them. Germline V gene lookup returns CDR1 SGHTA and CDR2 FQGNSA. The CDR3 is CASSPVEGGNYGYTF. The CDR3 DNA follows: TGTGCCAGCAGCCCAGTGGAGGGTGGGAACTATGGCTACACCTTC. Drawing the rest from reference TRBV7-2 and TRBJ1-2, the complete variable domain is GAGVSQSPSNKVTEKGKDVELRCDPISGHTALYWYRQSLGQGLEFLIYFQGNSAPDKSGLPSDRFSAERTGGSVSTLTIQRTQQEDSAVYLCASSPVEGGNYGYTFGSGTRLTVV.

The chain recombines TRBV4-1 with TRBJ1-4, with a possible D match to TRBD1 (5 bases). Germline CDR1 and CDR2: MGHRA and YSYEKL. The ends were cut back, 4 bases at V and 7 bases at J, with 13 bases in the middle. The CDR3 sequence is 14 residues long. CDR3 residues: CASSPGREGEKLFF. DNA for the CDR3: TGCGCCAGCAGCCCCGGCAGGGAGGGTGAAAAACTGTTTTTT.

This clone was seen only a few times. This chain joins TRBV7-9 and TRBJ1-1; D is uncertain. Germline CDR1 SEHNR, CDR2 FQNEAQ (reference sequence). This CDR3 comprises 13 residues. V was clipped by 1 base and J by 11 bases, with 14 bases between them. CDR3 in amino acids: CASSLVSFGEAFF. The CDR3, as DNA: TGTGCCAGCAGCTTAGTTTCGTTCGGGGAGGCTTTCTTT. The variable domain in full, completed from reference TRBV7-9 and TRBJ1-1, reads DTGVSQNPRHKITKRGQNVTFRCDPISEHNRLYWYRQTLGQGPEFLTYFQNEAQLEKSRLLSDRFSAERPKGSFSTLEIQRTEQGDSAMYLCASSLVSFGEAFFGQGTRLTVV.

The chain employs TRBV7-2 and TRBJ2-3; maybe TRBD2 (6 bases). V lost 5 bases and J 0 bases, leaving 15 bases between the germline ends. The CDR3 consists of 16 residues. Germline V gene data show CDR1 as SGHTA and CDR2 as FQGNSA. The CDR3 DNA reads as TGTGCCAGCAGCCGCCGACTAGGGCAGAGCACAGATACGCAGTATTTT. Residues: CASSRRLGQSTDTQYF.

The J gene is TRBJ2-1, the V gene TRBV5-1; D is unclear. Trimming pared 2 bases from V and 8 bases from J, leaving 8 bases between. The CDR3 loop spans 12 amino acids. Per germline, CDR1 SGHRS and CDR2 YFSETQ. DNA of the CDR3: TGCGCCAGCAGCTTCGGCGAGGATGAGCAGTTCTTC. As protein: CASSFGEDEQFF.

This sequence joins TRBV7-3 and TRBJ2-1, with TRBD2 matching 11 bases. The CDR3 totals 15 residues. The germline CDR1 and CDR2 sequences are SGHTA and FQGTGA. J was trimmed by 7 bases and V by 8 bases; bases with no gene match: 10. In DNA form, the CDR3 reads TGTGCCAGCTGTAAACTAGCGGGAGCTTGTAATGAGCAGTTCTTC. Translated, it gives CASCKLAGACNEQFF. Full variable domain (rest looked up from reference TRBV7-3 and TRBJ2-1): GAGVSQTPSNKVTEKGKYVELRCDPISGHTALYWYRQSLGQGPEFLIYFQGTGAADDSGLPNDRFFAVRPEGSVSTLKIQRTERGDSAVYLCASCKLAGACNEQFFGPGTRLTVL.

This clone appeared a few times. The chain carries TRBV5-4 and TRBJ1-3; tentatively, D is TRBD1 (6 bases). CDR3 length: 14 residues. The germline V gene encodes CDR1 SGHNT and CDR2 YYREEE (reference sequence). Trimming took off 6 bases at V and 7 bases at J, with 17 bases between the two ends. In DNA, the CDR3 is TGTGCCAGCACAGCCGGGGGGGCCCGGAACACCATATATTTT. Its translation: CASTAGGARNTIYF.

The chain couples TRBV7-2 to TRBJ1-3; TRBD1 agrees at 10 bases. V lost 6 bases to trimming and J lost 2 bases; unmatched junction nucleotides: 4. This CDR3 has 15 residues. Germline-derived CDR1 and CDR2 are SGHTA and FQGNSA. As DNA, the CDR3 is TGTGCCAGCAGTTTGGGGACAGGGGCTGGAAACACCATATATTTT. Translated, it gives CASSLGTGAGNTIYF.

This clone came up a few times. The chain employs TRBV6-1 and TRBJ1-2; D gene unclear. V was cut by 1 base and J by 1 base, with 7 bases left in between. The germline CDR1 and CDR2 sequences are MNHNS and SASEGT. The CDR3 consists of 14 residues. This CDR3 reads CASSEGGLNYGYTF. DNA for the CDR3: TGTGCCAGCAGTGAAGGCGGCCTTAACTATGGCTACACCTTC.

This chain links TRBV19 with TRBJ1-5, with D unresolved. This CDR3 spans 17 amino acids. Germline V CDR1 and CDR2: LNHDA, SQIVND (reference sequence). The V gene lost 4 bases and the J gene lost 0 bases, with 16 bases spanning the gap. The CDR3 DNA reads TGTGCCAGTAGTACCCGACGCAGCGGCGATAGCAATCAGCCCCAGCATTTT. As protein: CASSTRRSGDSNQPQHF.

This chain connects TRBV27 to TRBJ1-5; D is ambiguous. CDR3 length: 15 amino acids. Germline-derived CDR1 and CDR2 are MNHEY and SMNVEV (reference sequence). Between the trimmed V and J ends, which lost 3 bases and 0 bases, there was a span of 9 bases. The CDR3 nucleotides read TGTGCCAGCAGTTTGCAGTTTGCTAGCAATCAGCCCCAGCATTTT. It encodes CASSLQFASNQPQHF.

The V gene is TRBV5-1, the J gene TRBJ1-4, with 7 bases aligning to TRBD1. The CDR3 has 14 residues. Germline CDR1 and CDR2: SGHRS and YFSETQ. V shed 4 bases and J 2 bases; nucleotides not matched to a gene: 2. CDR3 coding DNA: TGCGCCAGCAGCGCGACAGGGACTAATGAAAAACTGTTTTTT. This translates into CASSATGTNEKLFF. Supplemented by reference TRBV5-1 and TRBJ1-4, the full variable domain reads KAGVTQTPRYLIKTRGQQVTLSCSPISGHRSVSWYQQTPGQGLQFLFEYFSETQRNKGNFPGRFSGRQFSNSRSEMNVSTLELGDSALYLCASSATGTNEKLFFGSGTQLSVL.

V is TRBV28 and J is TRBJ1-5, with D perhaps TRBD1 (6 bases). CDR1 and CDR2 from the germline V gene are MDHEN and SYDVKM. Trimming left V 8 bases short and J 4 bases short, with 9 bases between. CDR3 length: 12 amino acids. In DNA form, the CDR3 reads TGTGCCAGCTGGGACACAAATCAGCCCCAGCATTTT. It translates to CASWDTNQPQHF.

The gene calls are TRBV28 and TRBJ1-1; 7 bases agree with TRBD1. J gave up 6 bases and V 3 bases, and 7 bases lay outside the gene matches. Germline loops: CDR1 MDHEN, CDR2 SYDVKM. The CDR3 has 14 amino acids. CDR3 sequence: CASSLVRGQPEAFF. CDR3 coding DNA: TGTGCCAGCAGTTTGGTAAGGGGACAGCCTGAAGCTTTCTTT.